The rows below give T cell receptor beta chains drawn from one sample of a study of vaccination and CD4 T cells after COVID-19. The antigens these receptors bind are not known. TCRdb ran MiXCR on the PCR reads and lists one entry per CDR3 protein. The data show about 11,000 distinct CDR3 sequences, approximately 50% seen once. Input material: CD4+ T cells from blood, cultured in vitro. These receptors were taken from a human donor who had recovered from COVID-19. The CDR3 runs from the conserved cysteine through the conserved F or W. D genes are given only for firm matches. Expanded clones are given a class, and other clones once, few, many or no size at all.

v_gene,d_gene,j_gene,abundance,CDR3nt,CDR3aa
TRBV5-4,-,TRBJ2-7,-,TGTGCCAGCAGCTTGGGGTTTGGCAGTAGTGAGAACGAGCAGTACTTC,CASSLGFGSSENEQYF
TRBV6-1,TRBD2,TRBJ2-3,-,TGTGCCAGCAGGACTAGCGGGAGCACAGATACGCAGTATTTT,CASRTSGSTDTQYF
TRBV20-1,-,TRBJ1-2,few,TGCAGTGCTGGGGGGATGGGGACTAACTATGGCTACACCTTC,CSAGGMGTNYGYTF
TRBV7-3,TRBD2,TRBJ2-5,-,TGTGCCAGCAGTAAGGGGACTAGCGGTGCCTCAGGGGAGACCCAGTACTTC,CASSKGTSGASGETQYF
TRBV15,-,TRBJ1-3,few,TGTGCCACCAGCAGAGATAGATTCTCTGGAAACACCATATATTTT,CATSRDRFSGNTIYF
TRBV6-1,TRBD1,TRBJ1-4,-,TGTGCCGCGGGACAGGGTTGGGTCGGTGAAAAACTGTTTTTT,CAAGQGWVGEKLFF
TRBV28,TRBD1,TRBJ1-5,-,TGTGCCAGCAGTATCCGGGACAGAGATCAGCCCCAGCATTTT,CASSIRDRDQPQHF
TRBV6-1,-,TRBJ1-1,-,TGTGCCAGCAGGCGGACCGACATGAACACTGAAGCTTTCTTT,CASRRTDMNTEAFF
TRBV12-3/TRBV12-4,-,TRBJ2-1,-,TGTGCCAGCACCATGAGGTTGGACAGATACAATGAGCAGTTCTTC,CASTMRLDRYNEQFF
TRBV20-1,-,TRBJ2-6,once,TGCAGTGCTAGAGATCAAGGCTCTGGGGCCAACGTCCTGACTTTC,CSARDQGSGANVLTF
TRBV20-1,TRBD2,TRBJ2-7,-,TGCAGTGGCATATCTCGGACTAGCGGCTCCTACGAGCAGTACTTC,CSGISRTSGSYEQYF
TRBV6-1,-,TRBJ2-2,-,TGTGCCAGCAGGGCAGTCTCTAACACCGGGGAGCTGTTTTTT,CASRAVSNTGELFF
TRBV25-1,-,TRBJ1-2,few,TGTGCCAGCAGTGCCCCGCCCGGACAGAGCTATGGCTACACCTTC,CASSAPPGQSYGYTF
TRBV10-3,-,TRBJ1-2,once,TGTGCCATCAGTGAGACAGGGCCGTATGGCTACACCTTC,CAISETGPYGYTF